Listed here are 18 T cell receptor beta chains from one sample, sequenced in a study of CD8 T cells in ankylosing spondylitis (dated by TCRdb to about 2017). Their cognate antigens are unknown. The library was prepared using 5' RACE. Sequencing was performed on an Illumina HiSeq 2500. Starting from the raw public reads, TCRdb applied fastp trimming at Q25, assembled clones with MiXCR and retained in-frame beta chains. All rows with the same CDR3 protein become a single entry with the most common DNA and genes. Here the sample has about 200,000 distinct CDR3 sequences; approximately 7.4% occur a single time. 13% to 15% of the sample comes from the top ten. On the study overall, not on this receptor specifically: A TCR beta motif made up of several highly homologous amino acid variants appeared to be characteristic of blood from ankylosing spondylitis patients.

Source material: blood, either unsorted or a sorted T cell fraction (not recorded which). All receptors derive from a male donor with ankylosing spondylitis.

This clonotype was found many times. CDR3 residues: CSASPGLEREVNEQFF. CDR3 in DNA: TGCAGTGCTAGTCCCGGACTAGAGCGGGAAGTCAATGAGCAGTTCTTC. V usage is TRBV20-1 and J usage is TRBJ2-1, with TRBD2 matching 7 bases. Germline V gene sequence: CDR1 DFQATT, CDR2 SNEGSKA (reference sequence). The CDR3 is 16 residues long. Trimming removed 3 bases from V and 6 bases from J; junction bases left unmatched: 14.

This clonotype showed up many times. This chain joins TRBV12-3 or TRBV12-4 and TRBJ2-3; tentative D call: TRBD2 (6 bases). The V gene lost 8 bases and the J gene lost 4 bases, with 19 bases spanning the gap. The CDR3 spans 15 residues. The DNA of the CDR3 is TGTGCCAGCGGAGGCCCAGCTGGAGGGGCAGATACGCAGTATTTT. Its translation: CASGGPAGGADTQYF.

V is TRBV12-3 or TRBV12-4 and J is TRBJ2-7, with 7 bases lining up with TRBD2. V lost 5 bases, J lost 6 bases, and 13 bases stayed unmatched. This CDR3 has 15 residues. CDR3 in amino acids: CASSPNGGNVGEQYF. CDR3 nucleotide sequence: TGTGCCAGCAGTCCCAACGGGGGGAACGTTGGCGAGCAGTACTTC.

The chain joins TRBV19 to TRBJ2-4, with no clear D. Germline loops: CDR1 LNHDA, CDR2 SQIVND (reference sequence). CDR3 length: 15 amino acids. Trimming took 0 bases from V and 0 from J, leaving 6 bases between them. CDR3 region: CASSIDWLAKNIQYF. The CDR3 DNA sequence: TGTGCCAGTAGTATAGATTGGCTAGCCAAAAACATTCAGTACTTC.

This clonotype was seen at least ten times. The chain is built from TRBV10-3 and TRBJ2-7; weak D call: TRBD2 (5 bases). The V gene's germline CDR1 is ENHRY and CDR2 SYGVKD. Trimming took 0 bases from V and 2 from J, leaving 11 bases between them. The CDR3 consists of 15 residues. The CDR3 reads CAISESSGPTYEQYF. The DNA of the CDR3 is TGTGCCATCAGTGAGTCCAGCGGACCGACCTACGAGCAGTACTTC.

This clonotype has a handful of counts. The chain links TRBV11-2 to TRBJ2-3; D is perhaps TRBD1 or TRBD2 (8 bases each). Trimming removed 3 bases at V and 1 base at J, with 20 bases between. Germline V gives CDR1 SGHAT, CDR2 FQNNGV. The CDR3 sequence is 18 residues long. This CDR3 is CASSLGTGAGAGTDTQYF. The CDR3 DNA is TGTGCCAGCAGCTTGGGGACAGGAGCGGGGGCGGGCACAGATACGCAGTATTTT.

The chain is built from TRBV11-3 and TRBJ2-1; 9 bases line up with TRBD1. CDR1 SGHNT and CDR2 YENEEA come from the germline V gene. The V segment lost 0 bases and the J segment 7 bases; nucleotides outside the gene matches: 4. The CDR3 sequence is 15 residues long. The CDR3 is CASSLEGQGRNEQFF. The DNA for the CDR3 is TGTGCCAGCAGCTTAGAGGGACAGGGAAGGAATGAGCAGTTCTTC.

This clonotype was counted at least ten times. The V gene is TRBV27, the J gene TRBJ1-5; D may be TRBD1 (5 bases). V was pared by 3 bases and J by 2 bases, with 17 bases between. The CDR3 is made up of 17 amino acids. Germline-derived CDR1 and CDR2 are MNHEY and SMNVEV (reference sequence). CDR3 amino acids: CASSFTDGGLGNQPQHF. DNA of the CDR3: TGTGCCAGCAGTTTTACTGATGGGGGTTTGGGCAATCAGCCCCAGCATTTT.

Only a few counts were recorded for this clonotype. The CDR3 reads CASSNQRVHWTGSHEQFF. CDR3 coding DNA: TGTGCCAGCAGCAACCAGAGGGTTCACTGGACAGGGTCCCATGAGCAGTTCTTC. The chain recombines TRBV21-1 with TRBJ2-1; no check of the table's D call, TRBD1, against the DNA was made. TRBV21-1 is given as a pseudogene. The CDR3 length is 18 residues.

V gene TRBV15 combines with J gene TRBJ2-1; TRBD2 agrees at 9 bases. The V and J ends lost 4 bases and 4 bases, in that order; junction bases with no gene match: 8. Germline values: CDR1 LNHNV, CDR2 YYDKDF (reference sequence). CDR3 length: 16 amino acids. This CDR3 is CATSTAGGAPYNEQFF. The CDR3 nucleotides are TGTGCCACCAGCACCGCGGGAGGGGCCCCTTACAATGAGCAGTTCTTC.

This clonotype occurred a few times. The CDR3 loop reads CASSFTPEGIHNEQFF. The CDR3 DNA follows: TGTGCCAGCAGCTTCACCCCGGAGGGAATTCACAATGAGCAGTTCTTC. This chain connects TRBV11-2 to TRBJ2-1; D is perhaps TRBD2 (6 bases). CDR1 and CDR2 (germline): SGHAT, FQNNGV. This CDR3 has 16 residues. Trimming stripped 3 bases from V and 5 bases from J, with 17 bases between.

This clonotype was detected ten times or more. This chain uses TRBV2 with TRBJ1-2; D unclear. CDR3 length equals 14 residues. The V end was cut by 3 bases, the J end by 5 bases, with 13 bases between. CDR1 is SNHLY, CDR2 FYNNEI, per germline. CDR3 DNA sequence: TGTGCCAGCAGTGATGGGAGGCCCCTTTATGGCTACACCTTC. This translates into CASSDGRPLYGYTF.

This clonotype was detected ten times or more. The chain employs TRBV27 and TRBJ2-7, with D possibly being TRBD2 (5 bases). The CDR3 is 14 amino acids. Trimming removed 3 bases from V and 3 bases from J, with 12 bases in between. The germline V gene encodes CDR1 MNHEY and CDR2 SMNVEV (reference sequence). The CDR3 sequence: CASSLSGLYYEQYF. For the CDR3, the DNA is TGTGCCAGCAGTTTGTCGGGATTGTACTACGAGCAGTACTTC.

The chain has TRBV19 and TRBJ2-7; D perhaps matches TRBD2 (6 bases). Germline V gene sequence: CDR1 LNHDA, CDR2 SQIVND (reference sequence). V gave up 4 bases and J gave up 2 bases, with 12 bases separating them. This CDR3 is built from 14 residues. In DNA, the CDR3 is TGTGCCAGTAGTAACCGGGGGATACCCTACGAGCAGTACTTC. Its protein is CASSNRGIPYEQYF.

This clonotype was observed at least ten times. The chain carries TRBV3-1 and TRBJ2-7; maybe TRBD1 (5 bases). The CDR3 totals 13 residues. Trimming cost V 3 bases and J 8 bases, with 14 bases left between them. Germline CDR1 and CDR2: LGHDT and YNNKEL (reference sequence). The CDR3 DNA follows: TGTGCCAGCAGCCAGACAGACCGCCCGAAGCAGTACTTC. Translation: CASSQTDRPKQYF.

This clonotype has a count of ten or more. The V call is TRBV29-1, the J call TRBJ1-1, with D uncertain. The V end was cut by 8 bases, the J end by 5 bases, with 9 bases between. CDR3 length equals 10 residues. Germline CDR1 SQVTM, CDR2 ANQGSEA. The CDR3 loop is CSPGPTEAFF. In DNA form, the CDR3 reads TGCAGCCCCGGACCTACTGAAGCTTTCTTT.

The chain has TRBV6-2 or TRBV6-3 and TRBJ2-1; D is possibly TRBD2 (6 bases). The CDR3 spans 15 residues. Per the germline V gene, CDR1 is MNHEY and CDR2 is SVGEGT. Trimming shortened V by 6 bases and J by 2 bases, and 14 bases separated the two germline ends. The CDR3 bases are TGTGCCAGCAGCTTCGGGAGAGGAACCTACAATGAGCAGTTCTTC. This codes for CASSFGRGTYNEQFF.

V gene TRBV7-2 combines with J gene TRBJ2-7; TRBD1 is a possible D gene (7 bases). Germline V CDR1 and CDR2: SGHTA, FQGNSA. The CDR3 extends over 16 amino acids. V was clipped by 5 bases and J by 3 bases, with 20 bases between them. The CDR3 DNA is TGTGCCAGCAGCCCACTGGGGGCAGGGGGGTTCTACGAGCAGTACTTC. Translating gives CASSPLGAGGFYEQYF.